This note documents a single TCR beta chain sequence. RNA was extracted from whole blood without cell sorting, alongside germline DNA. These data belong to a study of tumor-infiltrating lymphocytes in primary liver carcinoma. Study context: Tumors were staged T1-T3 N0M0 and measured about 4.2 to 10 cm across. There were roughly 3.65 to 7.5 million productive TCRbeta reads per sample, a yield similar across tissue types.

This CDR3 is built from 15 residues. Looked up from germline, CDR1 is SEHNR and CDR2 is FQNEAQ (reference sequence). Trimming cost V 5 bases and J 1 base, with 15 bases left between them. The template, roughly 0.45 ug total RNA, yielded TCR beta cDNA made with a constant-region primer. A slightly modified ARM-PCR protocol with three nested multiplex PCR rounds produced these TCR beta libraries. With TRBV1-TRBV30 forward primers and a C-beta reverse primer, the first two PCR rounds were run for roughly 10 cycles each. TCRdb analysed the multiplex PCR reads with MiXCR anew, one entry per CDR3 protein. The data show 250,000 to 350,000 distinct CDR3 sequences, with 50% to 60% seen just once and approximately 15% held by the top ten.

The receptor comes from a woman aged 25 to 45 with primary liver carcinoma and hepatitis B virus infection. Sequencing used peripheral blood. The chain uses TRBV7-9 and TRBJ2-7; D is perhaps TRBD2 (5 bases). The CDR3 DNA is TGTGCCAGCAGCGTGGATGGCGGGTTATCCTACGAGCAGTACTTC. It codes for CASSVDGGLSYEQYF.